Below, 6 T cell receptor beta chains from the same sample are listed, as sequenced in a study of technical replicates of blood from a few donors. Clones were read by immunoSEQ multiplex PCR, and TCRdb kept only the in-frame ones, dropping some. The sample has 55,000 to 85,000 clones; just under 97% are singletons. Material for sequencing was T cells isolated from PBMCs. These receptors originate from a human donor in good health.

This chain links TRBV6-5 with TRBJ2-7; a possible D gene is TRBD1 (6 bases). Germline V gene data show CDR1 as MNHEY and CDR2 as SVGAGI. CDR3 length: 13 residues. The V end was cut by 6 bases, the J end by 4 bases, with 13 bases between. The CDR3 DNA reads TGTGCCAGCAGAAAGACAGGATTTTACGAGCAGTACTTC. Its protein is CASRKTGFYEQYF.

CDR3 residues: CASSMRGLAGGSSPYNEQFF. The CDR3 DNA reads as TGTGCCAGTAGTATGAGAGGACTAGCGGGAGGATCCAGCCCCTACAATGAGCAGTTCTTC. The chain joins TRBV19 to TRBJ2-1; 14 bases fit TRBD2. CDR1 and CDR2 (germline): LNHDA, SQIVND (reference sequence). This CDR3 spans 20 amino acids. Trimming cost V 3 bases and J 2 bases; bases outside gene matches: 12. Full variable domain (rest looked up from reference TRBV19 and TRBJ2-1): DGGITQSPKYLFRKEGQNVTLSCEQNLNHDAMYWYRQDPGQGLRLIYYSQIVNDFQKGDIAEGYSVSREKKESFPLTVTSAQKNPTAFYLCASSMRGLAGGSSPYNEQFFGPGTRLTVL.

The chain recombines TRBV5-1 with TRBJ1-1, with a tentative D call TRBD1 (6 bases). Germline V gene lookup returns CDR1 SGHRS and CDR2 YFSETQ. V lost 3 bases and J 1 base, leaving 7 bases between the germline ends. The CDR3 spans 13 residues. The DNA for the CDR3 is TGCGCCAGCAGCTCGACAGGGAACACTGAAGCTTTCTTT. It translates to CASSSTGNTEAFF.

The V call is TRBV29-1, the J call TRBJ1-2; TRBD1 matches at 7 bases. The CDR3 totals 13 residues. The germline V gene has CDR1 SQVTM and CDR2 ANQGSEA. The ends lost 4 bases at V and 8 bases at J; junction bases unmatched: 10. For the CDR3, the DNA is TGCAGCGTTGGGGGGACAGTCGCCCCGGGCTACACCTTC. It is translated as CSVGGTVAPGYTF.

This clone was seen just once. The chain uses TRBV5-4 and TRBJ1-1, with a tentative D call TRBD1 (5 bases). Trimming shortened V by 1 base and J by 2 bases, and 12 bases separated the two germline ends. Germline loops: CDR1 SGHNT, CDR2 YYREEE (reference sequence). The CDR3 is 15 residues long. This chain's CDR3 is CASSLTAQGNTEAFF. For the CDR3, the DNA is TGTGCCAGCAGCTTGACAGCGCAGGGAAACACTGAAGCTTTCTTT.

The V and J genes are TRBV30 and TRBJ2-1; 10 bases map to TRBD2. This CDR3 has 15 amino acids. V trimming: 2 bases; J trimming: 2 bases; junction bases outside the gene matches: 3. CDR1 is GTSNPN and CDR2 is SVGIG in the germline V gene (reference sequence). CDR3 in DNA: TGTGCCTGGAGTACGAGCGGGGGGGCCTACAATGAGCAGTTCTTC. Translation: CAWSTSGGAYNEQFF.